This TCR beta chain was retrieved from a study of CD8 T cells in Susac syndrome (dated by TCRdb to 2018 to 2020). Concerning the study at large: Whether CD8+ T cell activation and differentiation in Susac syndrome was antigen driven was tested using repertoire sequencing.

Overall results and qualifications from the work: The study acknowledged that relatively few individuals were included in the TCR sequencing and HLA analysis.

The CDR3 numbers 15 residues from cysteine through phenylalanine. Of all the DNA, just the CDR3 is kept, 45 bases in frame from base 1. The germline V gene (reference sequence) yields MNHEY for CDR1 and SMNVEV for CDR2. V lost 2 bases and J lost 4 bases; the stretch between them is 14 bases long. Peripheral blood CD8+ and CD4+ T cells from healthy donors, Susac syndrome patients and multiple sclerosis patients were profiled by high-throughput TCR beta sequencing. The multiple sclerosis controls were treatment-naive patients who had stable or active relapsing-remitting disease and met the revised McDonald criteria. Bulk CD8+ and CD4+ T cells were purified by magnetic negative isolation, whereas CD8+ TEMRA cells were enriched by FACS. Blood was drawn into EDTA tubes, processed within 24 hours, and PBMCs were isolated by density gradient centrifugation. PBMCs destined for TCR sequencing were cryopreserved in liquid nitrogen and later thawed in a 37 °C water bath. The sorted or isolated CD4+, CD8+ and CD8+ TEMRA cells reached a purity of at least 90%.

Remarks on this clonotype: The specificity of this receptor is unknown. The sample holds no much larger clone one base away, and base qualities are not on file.

RNA was extracted using the RNeasy kit, and roughly 0.5 to 1 ug of the RNA was reverse transcribed with random hexamers. TCR beta CDR3 regions were amplified with the immunoSEQ multiplex PCR assay covering 54 Vbeta and 13 Jbeta segments. PCR amplification bias was corrected by using a synthetic template baseline for primer optimization and computational correction. The study's processing was this. Reads were assigned to V, D and J genes according to IMGT and analyzed in immunoSEQ Analyzer, with only productive sequences retained. Clonality was calculated as one minus the Shannon entropy normalized by log2 of the number of productive unique sequences. For each patient and control, public and private clones were evaluated within the 100 most prevalent clones. A clone was defined as Susac-specific if it was absent from the healthy and MS cohorts, from over 1,000 published viral clones and from other ImmuneACCESS disease sequences. TCRdb itself trimmed the public reads at Q25 with fastp, ran MiXCR and retained productive beta chains. Rows with one shared CDR3 protein collapse into an entry with the most common genes and DNA. The V and J calls were determined by TCRdb, not by the authors. The sample has some 120,000 distinct CDR3 sequences on record, 90% to 95% of them singletons. Jointly, the top ten make up less than 0.15% of the sample.

The sequenced material came from CD4+ T cells from PBMCs. The source is a human donor with multiple sclerosis. The chain is assembled from TRBV27 and TRBJ1-1; a weak D assignment points to TRBD1 (6 bases agree). The nucleotide sequence is TGTGCCAGCAGTTTAAAGGGGGGCCGGAGCACTGAAGCTTTCTTT. This gives the protein CASSLKGGRSTEAFF.